The source of this T cell receptor beta chain is a study of metastatic and nonmetastatic thyroid tumors. In the study overall: Blood and tumor or nodule tissue repertoires from malignant and benign thyroid patients were compared.

All patients were treatment-naive before thyroid surgery. CDR1 is DFQATT and CDR2 is SNEGSKA in the germline V gene (reference sequence). The CDR3 sequence is 13 residues long. Trimming removed 6 bases from V and 4 bases from J; junction bases left unmatched: 8. Study-wide findings and caveats: As reported, TCR beta diversity in blood and tumor was significantly higher in malignant thyroid tumors than in benign nodules.

TCRdb reprocessed the PCR reads via MiXCR. There are just over 15,000 clones in the sample; 3.5% to 4.5% occur only once, and 20% to 25% lies in the top ten. This clone was seen only a few times. Antigen: not known. The V call is TRBV20-1, the J call TRBJ1-1; 7 bases are shared with TRBD1. Sequenced material: tumor tissue. This clonotype was obtained from a female donor with papillary thyroid cancer or a benign thyroid nodule (not recorded which). Some clones in this sample may be carry-over from other donors' samples. CDR3 protein: CSASRQGATEAFF. The DNA for the CDR3 is TGCAGTGCATCTAGACAGGGAGCCACTGAAGCTTTCTTT.